Given below is one T cell receptor beta chain in context. This clonotype has ten or more counts. Its antigen remains unidentified. Base qualities are not recorded, but no much larger clone differs from it by a single base. This sample stems from a study of regulatory T cells in long-lasting Graves disease (dated by TCRdb to about 2021). In the study overall: In the newly diagnosed Graves' disease group, patients had been taking antithyroid drugs for less than 3 months. The study was registered as a clinical trial and conducted in China. TCR sequencing covered some 13 persistent and roughly 20 newly diagnosed Graves' disease patients, around 35 samples in total. This study used TCR sequencing and RNA sequencing of peripheral blood to compare persistent Graves' disease patients against newly diagnosed Graves' disease patients.

Points the paper makes about the study in general: Preferential use of TRBV28, TRBJ1-2 and TRBJ2-5 was observed in persistent disease, whereas TRBV20-1 and TRBJ2-1 were favored in newly diagnosed disease. Only the TCR beta chain was sequenced and analyzed. Peripheral blood alone was examined, since thyroid tissue, which constituted the primary lesion, could not be accessed. Compared with newly diagnosed patients, persistent Graves' disease patients had lower TCR Shannon entropy and fewer highly expanded clones, which suggests clonal expansion. The small sample size was acknowledged by the authors as a limitation that may reduce accuracy. Persistent patients shared more public clonotypes among themselves (over 2,500) than newly diagnosed patients did (more than 950).

The label giving this sample's time point can be read as: newly diagnosed GD, antithyroid drugs for less than 3 months. RNA was extracted from PBMCs in TRIzol for both TCR sequencing and RNA sequencing. Graves' disease was diagnosed according to American Thyroid Association guidelines. Patients for the study were recruited at an endocrinology department in Xi'an, China. Each patient gave about 9.1 milliliters of peripheral blood, collected in an EDTA anticoagulant tube. Ficoll Paque Plus density gradient separation was used to isolate PBMCs, and no additional T cell sorting was done. An Agilent 2100 Bioanalyzer and agarose gel were used to assess RNA quality, and a NanoDrop 2000 was used to measure RNA concentration. The germline V end is reduced by 6 bases and the J end by 7 bases; junction bases left unmatched: 5. From cysteine to phenylalanine, the CDR3 is 14 amino acids long. The only DNA kept is the CDR3, 42 bases in frame from the first base.

Library construction relied on multiplex PCR. These reads were obtained on an Illumina HiSeq 4000. CDR3 regions were amplified by Arm-PCR with iRepertoire HTBI primers to construct TCR beta libraries. PCR products were gel purified before sequencing. Per the source publication's procedure: Across samples, around 62 TRBV and roughly 13 TRBJ segments were identified and used for gene usage analysis of CDR3 amino acid clonotypes. COPE and FqMerger were used to merge the filtered high-quality paired reads into contigs. BLAST was used to align contigs to IMGT TRBV, TRBD and TRBJ reference genes, with CDR3 defined following IMGT. Clonotypes above 0.1% frequency were classified as highly expanded clones. Shannon entropy was used to measure repertoire diversity, and the Gini coefficient was used to measure V-J evenness. Public clonotypes were defined as clonotypes shared by more than one individual. TCRdb trimmed the raw reads at Q25, called clones with MiXCR and kept productive beta chains. For every CDR3 protein sequence, its rows merge into one entry that carries the most common genes and DNA. The V and J calls were determined by TCRdb, not by the authors. This sample lists roughly 500,000 distinct CDR3 sequences; about 14% were detected once. Of the sample, roughly a tenth falls within the top ten clones.

A further study also used this sample, focusing on T cells in Graves' hyperthyroidism and ophthalmopathy. Per that second paper: Stable Graves' hyperthyroidism was defined as the absence of progression to ophthalmopathy over 18 months of follow-up. The hyperthyroidism patients were between 18 and 65 years old and newly diagnosed, with a disease duration of less than 2 months. Exclusion was applied to patients with uncontrolled infections, other autoimmune diseases, pregnancy or lactation. Diagnoses were based on clinical symptoms, serum thyroxine and TRAb, thyroid ultrasound and orbital computed tomography. A first-round RT-PCR of the TCR CDR3 used the HTBI primer set with the Qiagen OneStep RT-PCR kit. Most expanded thyroid clonotypes (frequency above 0.001) were also detected in blood, a finding suggesting that blood repertoires may reflect thyroid immune responses. In cross-validation, a model built on a 13 V-J signature told ophthalmopathy apart from stable hyperthyroidism with over 85% sensitivity and roughly 83% specificity, and in testing the same model reached 80%/75%. In validation, the model predicted progression to ophthalmopathy with around 71% sensitivity and about 73% specificity, a median of about 6 months before onset. A discovery cohort of approximately 97 patients, 43 with Graves' ophthalmopathy and about 60 with stable Graves' hyperthyroidism, was used to find distinguishing TCR V-J signatures. Prospective prediction of ophthalmopathy was tested in an independent validation cohort consisting of some 19 hyperthyroidism patients and approximately 16 patients who later progressed to ophthalmopathy. The approximately 97 discovery patients were randomly divided into training and test sets at a 7:3 ratio. The study also compared thyroid tissue and blood T-cell repertoires from about 6 Graves' hyperthyroidism patients. Once sampling was done, hyperthyroidism patients were given methimazole at a starting dose of 30 mg daily, whereas ophthalmopathy patients were given high-dose intravenous methylprednisolone. Libraries were constructed in a second round of multiplex PCR, after which size selection and purification were performed. The libraries were sequenced on an Illumina HiSeq2000 using paired-end 100 bp reads. Raw data were processed with SOAPnuke, discarding reads with adapters, uncalled bases, mean Phred below 15, or no exact constant-primer or identifier match. High-quality paired reads were merged using COPE v1.2.5, and each unique nucleotide sequence was defined as a clonotype. MiTCR v1.1 was used to align the clonotypes against IMGT TRBV, TRBD and TRBJ reference segments. Only V-J combinations with frequency above 0.0001, covering about 99% of repertoires, were analysed. The TCS score was defined as F50 (clonal expansion) divided by E x V (chaos), with BLOSUM62-based TCRdist calculated between CDR3 peptides within each V-J. Welch's t-statistics and random forest reduced approximately 520 V-J features to roughly 13, which were used in a naive Bayes classifier (R e1071). No statistical method was used to set the sample size in advance, and investigators knew the group allocation. TCR Vbeta CDR3 sequencing of 135 peripheral blood samples (about 45 ophthalmopathy, 75 to 80 hyperthyroidism and approximately 17 progressor patients) is reported in the paper.

The chain was built from TRBV12-3 or TRBV12-4 and TRBJ2-1, and TRBD2 aligns with 11 junction nucleotides. The input for sequencing was peripheral blood mononuclear cells (PBMCs), taken at new diagnosis, from a patient treated with antithyroid drugs. The origin of this receptor is a man aged 25 to 45 with Graves disease. Donor details come from another sample of the same person, matched by shared clones. The CDR3 here reads CASRPGLAVNEQFF. The DNA sequence reads TGTGCCAGCAGACCGGGACTAGCGGTTAATGAGCAGTTCTTC.